Listed below are T cell receptor beta chains from one sample, sequenced in a study of blood T cell repertoires in COVID-19. Method: immunoSEQ multiplex PCR; TCRdb's copy keeps in-frame clones and lacks some. The repertoire has tens of thousands of clones, 70% to 85% of them found once; the top ten carry around 4.3%. Source material: peripheral blood. These receptors were collected from a woman aged 60-70 years with acute or convalescent COVID-19. The CDR3 runs from the conserved cysteine through the conserved F or W.

>TRBJ1-2|TRBV5-6
CASSTGTGEGYTF
>TRBJ2-7|TRBV5-4
CASSKAGGLSYEQYF
>TRBJ2-3|TRBV7-9
CASSRSAGSTDTQYF
>TRBJ1-1|TRBV28
CASSLGGGTEAFF
>TRBJ1-5|TRBV19
CASSSLTGRGYNRNQPQHF
>TRBJ1-1|TRBV19
CASSFPGVGTEAFF
>TRBJ1-2|TRBV6-5
CASSYSEGWAYGYTF
>TRBJ2-2|TRBV7-6
CASRKTDTGELFF
>TRBJ1-1|TRBV7-2
CASSLRRGSVEAFF
>TRBJ1-1|TRBV18
CASSPPGRGRTEAFF
>TRBJ1-2|TRBV11-2
CASSQGVGIYGYTF
>TRBJ2-5|TRBV5-5
CASSPGLAGGGETQYF
>TRBJ1-4|TRBV27
CASSLSPVAVANEKLFF
>TRBJ1-6|TRBV4-2
CASSQAFRQGQNSPLHF
>TRBJ1-5|TRBV30
CAWDRGDQPQHF